The clone carrying this T cell receptor beta chain was seen a single time. The antigen is undetermined. The data were obtained in a study of STAT3 mutations in large granular lymphocyte leukemia. Broader study findings: Every T-LGLL patient had at least one immunodominant TCRbeta clonotype. In some patients, a small highly pathogenic clone possibly went undetected.

Per germline, CDR1 KGHSH and CDR2 LQKENI. The CDR3 totals 15 residues. Trimming removed 0 bases at V and 1 base at J, with 9 bases between. Generated by immunoSEQ multiplex PCR, the TCRdb table keeps only in-frame clones and is missing some. The sample lists around 39,000 clones, roughly 84% occurring once. V is TRBV18 and J is TRBJ2-5, with D unresolved. Sequencing was carried out using PBMCs. The source is a human donor with T large granular lymphocyte leukemia. Some clones in this sample may be carry-over from other donors' samples. The CDR3 DNA is TGTGCCAGCTCACCACCCTGGGCTAGCCAAGAGACCCAGTACTTC. This sequence encodes CASSPPWASQETQYF.